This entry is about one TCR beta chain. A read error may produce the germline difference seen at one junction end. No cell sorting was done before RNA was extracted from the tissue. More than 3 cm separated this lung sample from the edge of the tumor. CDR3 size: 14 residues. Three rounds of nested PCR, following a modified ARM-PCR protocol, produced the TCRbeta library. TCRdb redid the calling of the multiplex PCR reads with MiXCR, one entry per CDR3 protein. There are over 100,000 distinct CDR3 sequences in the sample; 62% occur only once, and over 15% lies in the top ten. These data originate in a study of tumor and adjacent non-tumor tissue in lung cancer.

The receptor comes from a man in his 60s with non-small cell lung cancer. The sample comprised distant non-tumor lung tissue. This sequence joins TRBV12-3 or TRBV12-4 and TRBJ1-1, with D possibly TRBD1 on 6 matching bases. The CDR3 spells CASSPTGVNTEASF. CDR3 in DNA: TGTGCCAGCAGCCCGACAGGAGTTAACACTGAAGCTTCCTTT.